A selection of T cell receptor beta chains follows, all from one sample in a study of OX40 agonist ivuxolimab in advanced cancers. The assay was immunoSEQ multiplex PCR, and TCRdb's table has in-frame clones only and misses some. The sample yields 60,000 to 70,000 clones, over 80% seen once. The material sequenced was CD4+ or CD8+ T cells sorted from blood, taken in a trial of the OX40 agonist ivuxolimab. These receptors were taken from an adult with an advanced solid tumor such as melanoma, head and neck, liver or kidney cancer. The CDR3 runs from the conserved cysteine through the conserved F or W. The D gene is left open where the match is weak. For some rows the clone size is stated as once, few or many, or as a class when expanded; others skip it.

>.|.|TRBV20-1|TRBJ2-3
TGCAGTGCTGATGACAGGGATACGCAGTATTTT
CSADDRDTQYF
>TRBD1|.|TRBV10-3|TRBJ1-1
TGTGCCATCACTCCGGGACAGGGCACTGAAGCTTTCTTT
CAITPGQGTEAFF
>.|.|TRBV30|TRBJ2-6
TGTGCCTGGAGTAGGTCATGGGCCAACGTCCTGACTTTC
CAWSRSWANVLTF
>.|.|TRBV7-6|TRBJ1-3
TGTGCCAGCAGCTTAGGCACGTCTGGAAACACCATATATTTT
CASSLGTSGNTIYF
>TRBD1|.|TRBV9|TRBJ2-2
TGTGCCAGCAGCGTAGTCGGACAGGCGAACACCGGGGAGCTGTTTTTT
CASSVVGQANTGELFF
>.|medium-sized|TRBV7-2|TRBJ2-7
TGTGCCAGCAGCTTACCAGCCACAGGAAACGAGCAGTACTTC
CASSLPATGNEQYF
>.|.|TRBV10-1|TRBJ1-1
TGCGCCAGCCAGAACAGGGACCCTCGGCGGGACACTGAAGCTTTCTTT
CASQNRDPRRDTEAFF
>.|.|TRBV19|TRBJ1-3
TGTGCCAGTAGTATTGCATGGGGTAATGGAAACACCATATATTTT
CASSIAWGNGNTIYF
>.|.|TRBV6-1|TRBJ2-1
TGTGCCAGCAGTGATCCAAGACAAGGTGGGCCAAGCTCCTACAATGAGCAGTTCTTC
CASSDPRQGGPSSYNEQFF
>TRBD2|once|TRBV7-9|TRBJ2-1
TGTGCCAGCACCCCGGGGGGGACTAGCGGGAGGAGGGCCTACAATGAGCAGTTCTTC
CASTPGGTSGRRAYNEQFF
>.|.|TRBV30|TRBJ2-5
TGTGCCTGGAGTAATACAGGGTTAATCCAGTACTTC
CAWSNTGLIQYF
>.|.|TRBV11-2|TRBJ2-7
TGTGCCAGCAGCATAATAGCCTACGAGCAGTACTTC
CASSIIAYEQYF
>TRBD1|.|TRBV9|TRBJ1-3
TGTGCCAGCAGCGTAGCACCGGGACAGGAAGGTGGCATATATTTT
CASSVAPGQEGGIYF
>TRBD2|.|TRBV7-6|TRBJ2-1
TGTGCCAGCAGCCTTAGCGGGACGGGCTACAATGAGCAGTTCTTC
CASSLSGTGYNEQFF